Shown below are 32 T cell receptor beta chains from a single sample sequenced in a study of T cell clusters in autoimmune cytopenias. One tube held mixed TRB-A and TRB-B primer pools for touch-down PCR. TCRdb reprocessed the multiplex PCR reads; each CDR3 protein has one entry and no DNA is given. The ten top clones account for more than 45%, within a sample of 800 to 1,100 distinct CDR3 sequences. TRB was amplified from roughly 250 ng of peripheral blood genomic DNA per sample. The sample comprised peripheral blood. All receptors come from a human donor with an autoimmune cytopenia or autoimmune hepatitis (not recorded which).

The CDR3 here is CASGAGGQETQYF. This sequence joins TRBV7-3 and TRBJ2-5; TCRdb calls TRBD2, which cannot be checked without DNA. The CDR3 is 13 residues long. CDR1 and CDR2 (germline): SGHTA, FQGTGA.

The V and J genes are TRBV5-1 and TRBJ1-2; TCRdb designates TRBD1, a call that cannot be tested without DNA. This CDR3 comprises 14 residues. Germline loops: CDR1 SGHRS, CDR2 YFSETQ. This CDR3 is CASSFTGGGYGYTF.

According to its frequency, this clonotype is medium-sized. V and J are TRBV5-4 and TRBJ1-2; the TRBD1 assignment by TCRdb is unverifiable without DNA. CDR1 and CDR2 from the germline V gene are SGHNT and YYREEE (reference sequence). CDR3 length: 14 amino acids. This chain's CDR3 is CASSPPGQSHGYTF.

The chain carries TRBV24-1 and TRBJ1-2; TCRdb's D call, TRBD1, is unchecked because there is no DNA. In germline, CDR1 is KGHDR, CDR2 SFDVKD. The CDR3 extends over 14 amino acids. This chain's CDR3 is CATSDSRTGYGYTF.

The chain uses TRBV5-1 and TRBJ2-5; no DNA is available, so the TRBD2 call from TCRdb remains unchecked. In germline, CDR1 is SGHRS, CDR2 YFSETQ. CDR3 length equals 16 residues. The CDR3 reads CASSLVLGGGSGTQYF.

According to its frequency, this clonotype is large. The chain joins TRBV27 to TRBJ1-5; TCRdb proposes TRBD1, but this gene call is untestable without DNA. Germline V CDR1 and CDR2: MNHEY, SMNVEV (reference sequence). This CDR3 contains 15 residues. The CDR3 sequence: CASSDRGRGNQPQHF.

The chain carries TRBV5-1 and TRBJ2-1; as DNA is missing, the TRBD2 call by TCRdb cannot be tested. The CDR3 extends over 16 amino acids. CDR1 is SGHRS, CDR2 YFSETQ, per germline. CDR3 sequence reads: CASSLVLGGGADEQFF.

This clonotype is labeled medium-sized (0.01 to 0.1%) based on frequency. V gene TRBV6-2 or TRBV6-3 combines with J gene TRBJ2-7; there is no DNA to check the TCRdb D call of TRBD1. Germline lookup yields CDR1 MNHEY and CDR2 SVGEGT. The CDR3 totals 13 residues. The CDR3 loop reads CASSYRDTYEQYF.

The chain is built from TRBV4-1 and TRBJ1-4. The germline gives CDR1 MGHRA, CDR2 YSYEKL. The CDR3 loop spans 16 amino acids. This CDR3 is CASSQGYEGRYEKLFF.

The J gene is TRBJ1-5, the V gene TRBV2; TCRdb picks TRBD1, but there is no DNA to check that call. Per the germline V gene, CDR1 is SNHLY and CDR2 is FYNNEI. This CDR3 comprises 13 residues. This CDR3 reads CASSGPGHQPQHF. The complete variable domain, with remaining parts taken from reference TRBV2 and TRBJ1-5, reads EPEVTQTPSHQVTQMGQEVILRCVPISNHLYFYWYRQILGQKVEFLVSFYNNEISEKSEIFDDQFSVERPDGSNFTLKIRSTKLEDSAMYFCASSGPGHQPQHFGDGTRLSIL.

By frequency, this clonotype registers large. The chain has TRBV6-2 or TRBV6-3 and TRBJ2-5; the TCRdb call, TRBD2, lacks DNA for checking. The CDR3 runs 15 residues. The V gene's germline CDR1 is MNHEY and CDR2 SVGEGT. Here the CDR3 reads CASSAPTSGGETQYF.

The rearrangement links TRBV4-1 to TRBJ1-1; TCRdb returns TRBD1, unconfirmable since there is no DNA. The CDR3 loop spans 14 amino acids. Germline V gene lookup returns CDR1 MGHRA and CDR2 YSYEKL. Here the CDR3 reads CASSPTGSSTEAFF.

In terms of frequency, this clonotype is medium-sized. CDR3 sequence: CASTRGRGQTRQPQHF. The chain recombines TRBV6-2 or TRBV6-3 with TRBJ1-5; TCRdb lists TRBD1, though no DNA is available to test this call. Germline V gene sequence: CDR1 MNHEY, CDR2 SVGEGT. The CDR3 extends over 16 amino acids.

The CDR3 region is CASIAGSLLAKNIQYF. The V and J genes are TRBV10-2 and TRBJ2-4; TCRdb indicates TRBD2, and absent DNA this call remains unverified. Germline lookup yields CDR1 WSHSY and CDR2 SAAADI. CDR3 length equals 16 residues.

The genes are TRBV20-1 and TRBJ2-7; absent DNA, TCRdb's TRBD2 call cannot be checked. CDR1 is DFQATT, CDR2 SNEGSKA, per germline (reference sequence). This CDR3 spans 13 amino acids. Here the CDR3 reads CSASPTEGYEQYF.

V is TRBV2 and J is TRBJ2-2; TCRdb proposes TRBD2, but this gene call is untestable without DNA. CDR1 and CDR2 from the germline V gene are SNHLY and FYNNEI. The CDR3 runs 15 residues. This CDR3 reads CASRGTSGGTGELFF.

This clonotype is called medium-sized based on its frequency. This rearrangement joins TRBV7-2 to TRBJ1-2; the TCRdb D gene call, TRBD1, has no DNA to confirm it. The CDR3 is 13 amino acids. The germline V gene has CDR1 SGHTA and CDR2 FQGNSA. Here the CDR3 reads CASSLGAGRGYTF. The full variable domain, rest sourced from reference TRBV7-2 and TRBJ1-2, is GAGVSQSPSNKVTEKGKDVELRCDPISGHTALYWYRQSLGQGLEFLIYFQGNSAPDKSGLPSDRFSAERTGGSVSTLTIQRTQQEDSAVYLCASSLGAGRGYTFGSGTRLTVV.

According to its frequency, this clonotype is medium-sized. The chain couples TRBV7-2 to TRBJ2-7. The CDR3 runs to 14 residues. CDR1 SGHTA and CDR2 FQGNSA come from the germline V gene. This CDR3 is CASSSSGGLNEQYF.

This clonotype registers large by frequency. The genes are TRBV6-4 and TRBJ2-6; absent DNA, TCRdb's TRBD1 call cannot be checked. The germline V gene has CDR1 MRHNA and CDR2 SNTAGT. The CDR3 loop spans 16 amino acids. CDR3 loop: CASSDSGGSGANVLTF.

This clonotype is classed as medium-sized by frequency. The chain employs TRBV24-1 and TRBJ2-3. The CDR3 consists of 14 residues. Germline CDR1 is KGHDR and CDR2 is SFDVKD. The CDR3 region is CATSTATSTDTQYF.

This clonotype counts as medium-sized (0.01 to 0.1%) by frequency. The chain recombines TRBV6-4 with TRBJ2-2. The CDR3 extends over 13 amino acids. From germline, CDR1 is MRHNA and CDR2 SNTAGT. The CDR3 region is CASSDGDTGELFF.

Frequency places this clonotype as medium-sized. V usage is TRBV19 and J usage is TRBJ1-1; the TCRdb D gene call, TRBD1, has no DNA to confirm it. CDR3 length equals 16 residues. CDR1 and CDR2 from the germline V gene are LNHDA and SQIVND (reference sequence). The CDR3 loop reads CASSILFGMMNTEAFF.

J is TRBJ2-1 and V is TRBV11-1; TCRdb's D gene call, TRBD2, goes unchecked for lack of DNA. CDR1 and CDR2 from the germline V gene are SGHAT and FQDESV (reference sequence). There are 14 residues in the CDR3. The CDR3 loop is CASSLSSGVYEQFF.

The chain has TRBV5-4 and TRBJ2-7; TCRdb proposes TRBD2, but this gene call is untestable without DNA. CDR1 is SGHNT and CDR2 is YYREEE in the germline V gene (reference sequence). The CDR3 spans 16 residues. The CDR3 sequence is CASSSPGTSGSYEQYF. Based on the CDR3 plus reference TRBV5-4 and TRBJ2-7, the full variable domain is ETGVTQSPTHLIKTRGQQVTLRCSSQSGHNTVSWYQQALGQGPQFIFQYYREEENGRGNFPPRFSGLQFPNYSSELNVNALELDDSALYLCASSSPGTSGSYEQYFGPGTRLTVT.

In terms of frequency, this clonotype is medium-sized. The chain couples TRBV12-3 or TRBV12-4 to TRBJ1-2; TCRdb outputs TRBD1, but without DNA this stays unchecked. The length of the CDR3 is 15 residues. This chain's CDR3 is CASSFRGGWKSGYTF.

The genes are TRBV6-2 or TRBV6-3 and TRBJ2-5; the TCRdb call, TRBD2, lacks DNA for checking. The CDR3 has 14 residues. Germline CDR1 MNHEY, CDR2 SVGEGT. The CDR3 is CASSPATSGETQYF.

The CDR3: CASSYLDRSYEQYF. The chain employs TRBV6-5 and TRBJ2-7. CDR1 is MNHEY and CDR2 is SVGAGI in the germline V gene. The CDR3 runs 14 residues.

This rearrangement joins TRBV6-2 or TRBV6-3 to TRBJ2-1; TCRdb calls TRBD2, which cannot be checked without DNA. The CDR3 extends over 15 amino acids. CDR1 and CDR2 (germline): MNHEY, SVGEGT. This CDR3 is CASSPRTSGYYEQFF.

This clonotype registers large by frequency. The chain joins TRBV28 to TRBJ2-7. The CDR3 loop spans 13 amino acids. Germline values: CDR1 MDHEN, CDR2 SYDVKM. This CDR3 is CASSLGQPYEQYF. Full variable domain (remainder filled in from reference TRBV28 and TRBJ2-7): DVKVTQSSRYLVKRTGEKVFLECVQDMDHENMFWYRQDPGLGLRLIYFSYDVKMKEKGDIPEGYSVSREKKERFSLILESASTNQTSMYLCASSLGQPYEQYFGPGTRLTVT.

This clonotype is classed as hyperexpanded by frequency. The rearrangement uses TRBV18 and TRBJ2-3; the D call from TCRdb, TRBD1, cannot be confirmed without DNA. Germline V lookup: CDR1 KGHSH, CDR2 LQKENI. The CDR3 spans 15 residues. This chain's CDR3 is CASSPPTSGTVNQYF.

V is TRBV5-4 and J is TRBJ1-1; TCRdb gives TRBD1 as the D gene, but with no DNA this cannot be confirmed. The CDR3 runs to 15 residues. Germline CDR1 is SGHNT and CDR2 is YYREEE (reference sequence). CDR3 in amino acids: CASRYTQRENTEAFF. The full variable domain, with the rest looked up from reference TRBV5-4 and TRBJ1-1, is ETGVTQSPTHLIKTRGQQVTLRCSSQSGHNTVSWYQQALGQGPQFIFQYYREEENGRGNFPPRFSGLQFPNYSSELNVNALELDDSALYLCASRYTQRENTEAFFGQGTRLTVV.

This chain connects TRBV5-6 to TRBJ2-3; TCRdb returns TRBD1, unconfirmable since there is no DNA. The CDR3 is made up of 16 amino acids. Germline V CDR1 and CDR2: SGHDT, YYEEEE. The CDR3 is CASSIPTGVATDTQYF.